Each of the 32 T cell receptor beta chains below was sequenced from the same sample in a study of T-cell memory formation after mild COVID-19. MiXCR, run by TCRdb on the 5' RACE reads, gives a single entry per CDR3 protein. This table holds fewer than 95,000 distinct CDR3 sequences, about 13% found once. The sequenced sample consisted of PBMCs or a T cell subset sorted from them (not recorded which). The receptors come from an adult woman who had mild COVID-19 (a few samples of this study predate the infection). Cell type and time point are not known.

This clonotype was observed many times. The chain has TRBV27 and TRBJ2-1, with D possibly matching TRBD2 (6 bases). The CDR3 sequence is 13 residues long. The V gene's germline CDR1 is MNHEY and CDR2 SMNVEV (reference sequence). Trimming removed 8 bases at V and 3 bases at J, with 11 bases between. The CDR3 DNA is TGTGCCAGCGGGGACGGGGGCTACAATGAGCAGTTCTTC. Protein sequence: CASGDGGYNEQFF.

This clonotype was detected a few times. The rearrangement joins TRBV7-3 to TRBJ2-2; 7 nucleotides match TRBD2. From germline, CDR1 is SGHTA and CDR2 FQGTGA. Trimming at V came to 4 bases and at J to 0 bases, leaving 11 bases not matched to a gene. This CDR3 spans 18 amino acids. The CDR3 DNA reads TGTGCCAGCAGCTCTGGGGTCGGGGGACTATCGAACACCGGGGAGCTGTTTTTT. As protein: CASSSGVGGLSNTGELFF.

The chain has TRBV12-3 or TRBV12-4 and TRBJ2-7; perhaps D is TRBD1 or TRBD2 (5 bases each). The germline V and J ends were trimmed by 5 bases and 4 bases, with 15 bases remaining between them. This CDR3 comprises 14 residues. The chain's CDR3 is CASSGGVRVYEQYF. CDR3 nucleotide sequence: TGTGCCAGCAGTGGGGGAGTTCGGGTTTACGAGCAGTACTTC.

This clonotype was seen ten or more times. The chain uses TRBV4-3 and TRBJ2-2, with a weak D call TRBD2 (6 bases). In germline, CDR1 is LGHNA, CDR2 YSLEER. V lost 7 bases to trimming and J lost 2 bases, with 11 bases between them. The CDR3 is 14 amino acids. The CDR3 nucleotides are TGCGCCAGCACCTGGCGGGACAACACCGGGGAGCTGTTTTTT. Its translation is CASTWRDNTGELFF.

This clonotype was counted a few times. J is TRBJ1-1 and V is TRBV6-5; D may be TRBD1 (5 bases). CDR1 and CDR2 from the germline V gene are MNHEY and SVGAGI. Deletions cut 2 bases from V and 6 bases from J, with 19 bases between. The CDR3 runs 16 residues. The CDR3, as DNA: TGTGCCAGCAGTTACGATGTAATGGGGGTACGGCCTGAAGCTTTCTTT. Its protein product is CASSYDVMGVRPEAFF.

In DNA, the CDR3 is TGTGCCAGCACCCCCACAGGGTCGTACGGCAATGAGCAGTTCTTC. It yields the protein CASTPTGSYGNEQFF. The chain recombines TRBV4-2 with TRBJ2-1; maybe TRBD1 (6 bases). The CDR3 runs 15 residues. Trimming took off 7 bases at V and 6 bases at J, with 19 bases between the two ends. Germline V CDR1 and CDR2: LGHNA, YNFKEQ.

CDR3 coding DNA: TGTGCCAGCAGCTTACGCCTAGGCAGCACAGATACGCAGTATTTT. Amino acids: CASSLRLGSTDTQYF. This chain joins TRBV7-9 and TRBJ2-3; D uncertain. The germline gives CDR1 SEHNR, CDR2 FQNEAQ (reference sequence). Deletions cut 2 bases from V and 0 bases from J, with 9 bases between. The CDR3 consists of 15 residues.

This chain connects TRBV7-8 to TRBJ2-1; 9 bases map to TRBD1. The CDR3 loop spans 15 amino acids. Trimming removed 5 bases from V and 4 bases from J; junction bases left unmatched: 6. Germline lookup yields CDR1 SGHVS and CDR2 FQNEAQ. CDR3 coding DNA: TGTGCCAGCAGCCTTACGGGGACAGGGTACAATGAGCAGTTCTTC. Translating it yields CASSLTGTGYNEQFF. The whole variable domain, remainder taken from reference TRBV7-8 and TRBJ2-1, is GAGVSQSPRYKVAKRGQDVALRCDPISGHVSLFWYQQALGQGPEFLTYFQNEAQLDKSGLPSDRFFAERPEGSVSTLKIQRTQQEDSAVYLCASSLTGTGYNEQFFGPGTRLTVL.

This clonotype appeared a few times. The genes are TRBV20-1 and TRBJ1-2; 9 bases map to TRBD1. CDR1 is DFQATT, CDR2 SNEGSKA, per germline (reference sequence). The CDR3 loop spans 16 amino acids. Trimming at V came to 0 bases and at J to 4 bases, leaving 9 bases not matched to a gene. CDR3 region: CSARDRGQGMGYGYTF. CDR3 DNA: TGCAGTGCTAGAGACCGAGGACAGGGGATGGGCTATGGCTACACCTTC.

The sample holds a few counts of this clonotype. In nucleotides, the CDR3 is TGTGCCAGCAGTTTATCCCAGGGGCGCGAGCAGTACTTC. It is translated as CASSLSQGREQYF. The genes are TRBV28 and TRBJ2-7; a weak D match, TRBD1 (6 bases). Germline V CDR1 and CDR2: MDHEN, SYDVKM. Trimming took off 1 base at V and 6 bases at J, with 10 bases between the two ends. This CDR3 spans 13 amino acids.

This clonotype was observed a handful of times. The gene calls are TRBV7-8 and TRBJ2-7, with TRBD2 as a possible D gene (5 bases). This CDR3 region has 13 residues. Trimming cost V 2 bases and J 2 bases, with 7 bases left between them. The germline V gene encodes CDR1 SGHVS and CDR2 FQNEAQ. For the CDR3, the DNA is TGTGCCAGCAGCTTACGCGGGCCCTACGAGCAGTACTTC. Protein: CASSLRGPYEQYF.

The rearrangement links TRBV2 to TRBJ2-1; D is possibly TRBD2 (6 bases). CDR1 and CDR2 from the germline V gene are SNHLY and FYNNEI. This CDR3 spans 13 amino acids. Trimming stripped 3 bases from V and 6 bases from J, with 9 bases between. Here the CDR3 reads CASSDREFNEQFF. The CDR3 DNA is TGTGCCAGCAGTGATCGGGAGTTCAATGAGCAGTTCTTC.

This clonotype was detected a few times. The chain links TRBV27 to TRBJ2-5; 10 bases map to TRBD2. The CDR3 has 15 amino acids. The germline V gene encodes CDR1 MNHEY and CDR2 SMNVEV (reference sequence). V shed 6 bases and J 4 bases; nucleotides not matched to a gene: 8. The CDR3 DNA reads TGTGCCAGCAGCCAATGGACTAGCGGCGGAGAGACCCAGTACTTC. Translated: CASSQWTSGGETQYF.

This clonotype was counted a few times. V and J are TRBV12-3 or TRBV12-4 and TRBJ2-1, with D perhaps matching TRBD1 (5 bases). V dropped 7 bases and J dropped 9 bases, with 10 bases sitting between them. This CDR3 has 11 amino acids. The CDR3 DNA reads TGTGCCAGCAAGCTAGGGGCTGAGCAGTTCTTC. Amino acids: CASKLGAEQFF.

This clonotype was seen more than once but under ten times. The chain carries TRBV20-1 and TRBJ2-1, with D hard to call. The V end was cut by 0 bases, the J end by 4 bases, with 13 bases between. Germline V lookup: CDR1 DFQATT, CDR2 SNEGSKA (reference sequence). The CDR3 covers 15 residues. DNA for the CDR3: TGCAGTGCTAGAGAAGGGTGGTGGGGTTACAATGAGCAGTTCTTC. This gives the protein CSAREGWWGYNEQFF.

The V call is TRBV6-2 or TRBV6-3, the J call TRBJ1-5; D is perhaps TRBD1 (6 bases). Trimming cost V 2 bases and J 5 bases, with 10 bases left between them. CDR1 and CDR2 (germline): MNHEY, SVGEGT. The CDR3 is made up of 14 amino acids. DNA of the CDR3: TGTGCCAGCAGTTACATCTCAGGGGATCAGCCCCAGCATTTT. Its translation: CASSYISGDQPQHF.

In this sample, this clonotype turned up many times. CDR3 region: CASSGRTGEQYF. In DNA form, the CDR3 reads TGTGCCAGCAGTGGCCGAACAGGGGAGCAGTACTTC. The chain uses TRBV25-1 and TRBJ2-7, with a weak D call TRBD1 (6 bases). V shed 4 bases and J shed 7 bases, with 11 bases lying between them. Germline V gene lookup returns CDR1 MGHDK and CDR2 SYGVNS. CDR3 length equals 12 residues.

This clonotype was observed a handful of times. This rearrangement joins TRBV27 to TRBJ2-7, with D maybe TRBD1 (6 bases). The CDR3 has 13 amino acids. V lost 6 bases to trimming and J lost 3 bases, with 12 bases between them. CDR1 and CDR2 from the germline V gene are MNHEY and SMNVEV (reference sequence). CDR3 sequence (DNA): TGTGCCAGCAGCCCGGGACATAACTACGAGCAGTACTTC. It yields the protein CASSPGHNYEQYF.

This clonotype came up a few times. CDR3 sequence: CSARDIASGRGTQYF. CDR3 nucleotides: TGCAGTGCTAGAGATATAGCTAGCGGGAGAGGGACCCAGTACTTC. V gene TRBV20-1 combines with J gene TRBJ2-5; the match to TRBD2 covers 10 bases. Germline values: CDR1 DFQATT, CDR2 SNEGSKA (reference sequence). The CDR3 sequence is 15 residues long. Unmatched junction bases numbered 8, after V lost 0 bases and J lost 7 bases.

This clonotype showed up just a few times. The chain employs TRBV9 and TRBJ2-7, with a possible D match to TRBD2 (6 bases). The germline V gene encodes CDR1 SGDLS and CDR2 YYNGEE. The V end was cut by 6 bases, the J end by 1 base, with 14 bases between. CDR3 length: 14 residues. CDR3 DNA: TGTGCCAGCACCGAAGGAGGGAGTTCCTACGAGCAGTACTTC. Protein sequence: CASTEGGSSYEQYF.

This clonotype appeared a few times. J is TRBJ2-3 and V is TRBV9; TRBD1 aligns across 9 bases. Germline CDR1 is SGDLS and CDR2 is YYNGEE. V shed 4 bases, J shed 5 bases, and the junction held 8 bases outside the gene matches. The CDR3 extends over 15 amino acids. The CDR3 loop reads CASSFTGGPLDTQYF. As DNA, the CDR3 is TGTGCCAGCAGCTTCACAGGGGGCCCTCTAGATACGCAGTATTTT.

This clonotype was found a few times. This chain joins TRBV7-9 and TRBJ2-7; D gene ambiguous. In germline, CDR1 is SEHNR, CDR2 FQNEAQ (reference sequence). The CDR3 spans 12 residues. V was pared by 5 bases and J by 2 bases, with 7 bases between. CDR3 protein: CASSPVPYEQYF. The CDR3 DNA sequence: TGTGCCAGCAGCCCCGTTCCCTACGAGCAGTACTTC.

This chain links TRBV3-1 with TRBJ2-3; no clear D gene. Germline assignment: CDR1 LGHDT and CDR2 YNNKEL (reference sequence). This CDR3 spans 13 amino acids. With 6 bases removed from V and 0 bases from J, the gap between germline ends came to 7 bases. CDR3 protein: CASRQSSTDTQYF. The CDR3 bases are TGTGCCAGCAGGCAATCGAGCACAGATACGCAGTATTTT.

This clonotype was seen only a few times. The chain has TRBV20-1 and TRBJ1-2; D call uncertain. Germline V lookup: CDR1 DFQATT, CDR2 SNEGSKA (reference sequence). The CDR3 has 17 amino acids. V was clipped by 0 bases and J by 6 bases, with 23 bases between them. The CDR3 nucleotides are TGCAGTGCTAGAGATATGGGGAAGGGAGAACAAGGTGATGGCTACACCTTC. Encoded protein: CSARDMGKGEQGDGYTF.

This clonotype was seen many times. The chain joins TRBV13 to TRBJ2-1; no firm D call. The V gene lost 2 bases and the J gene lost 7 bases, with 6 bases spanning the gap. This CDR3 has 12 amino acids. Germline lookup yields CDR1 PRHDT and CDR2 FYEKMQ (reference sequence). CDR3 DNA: TGTGCCAGCAGCTTACCCCCAAATGAGCAGTTCTTC. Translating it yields CASSLPPNEQFF. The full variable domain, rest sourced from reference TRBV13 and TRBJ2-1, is AAGVIQSPRHLIKEKRETATLKCYPIPRHDTVYWYQQGPGQDPQFLISFYEKMQSDKGSIPDRFSAQQFSDYHSELNMSSLELGDSALYFCASSLPPNEQFFGPGTRLTVL.

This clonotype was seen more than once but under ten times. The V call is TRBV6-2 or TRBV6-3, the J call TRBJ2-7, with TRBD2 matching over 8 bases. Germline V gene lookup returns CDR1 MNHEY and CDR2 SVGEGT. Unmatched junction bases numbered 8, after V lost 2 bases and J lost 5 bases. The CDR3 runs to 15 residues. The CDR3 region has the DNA TGTGCCAGCAGTTACCTTGGTAGCGGGATGGACGAGCAGTACTTC. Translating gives CASSYLGSGMDEQYF.

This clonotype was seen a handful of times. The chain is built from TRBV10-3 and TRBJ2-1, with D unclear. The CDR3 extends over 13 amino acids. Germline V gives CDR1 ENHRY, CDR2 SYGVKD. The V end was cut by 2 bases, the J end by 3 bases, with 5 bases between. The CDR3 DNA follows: TGTGCCATCAGTGAGAACCACTACAATGAGCAGTTCTTC. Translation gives CAISENHYNEQFF.

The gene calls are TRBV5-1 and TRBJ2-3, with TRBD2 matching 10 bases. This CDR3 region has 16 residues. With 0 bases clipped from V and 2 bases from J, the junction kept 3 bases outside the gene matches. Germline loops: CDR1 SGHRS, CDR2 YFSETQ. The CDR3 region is CASSLGLAGDTDTQYF. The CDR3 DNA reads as TGCGCCAGCAGCTTGGGACTAGCGGGCGACACAGATACGCAGTATTTT.

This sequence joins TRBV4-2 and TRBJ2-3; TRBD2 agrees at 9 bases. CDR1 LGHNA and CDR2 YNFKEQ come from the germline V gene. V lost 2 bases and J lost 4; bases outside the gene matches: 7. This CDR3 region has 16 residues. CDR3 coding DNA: TGTGCCAGCAGCCAAATTGGCGGGGGGGCGGCAGATACGCAGTATTTT. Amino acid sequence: CASSQIGGGAADTQYF.

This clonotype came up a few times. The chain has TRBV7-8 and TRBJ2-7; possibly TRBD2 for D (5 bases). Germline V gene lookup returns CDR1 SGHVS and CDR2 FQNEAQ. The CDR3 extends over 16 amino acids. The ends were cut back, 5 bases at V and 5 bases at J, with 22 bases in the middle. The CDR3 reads CASSLEGGMWNDEQYF. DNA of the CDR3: TGTGCCAGCAGCCTAGAGGGTGGTATGTGGAACGACGAGCAGTACTTC.

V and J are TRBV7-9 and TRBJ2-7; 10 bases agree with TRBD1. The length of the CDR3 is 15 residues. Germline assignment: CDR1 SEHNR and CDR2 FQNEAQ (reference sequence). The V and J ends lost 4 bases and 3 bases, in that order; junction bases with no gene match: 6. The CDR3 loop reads CASSSSDRGVYEQYF. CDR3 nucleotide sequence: TGTGCCAGCAGCTCATCGGACAGGGGGGTCTACGAGCAGTACTTC.

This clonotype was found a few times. The CDR3: CASSQAENNEQFF. CDR3 bases: TGTGCCAGCAGCCAAGCCGAGAACAATGAGCAGTTCTTC. The V call is TRBV4-2, the J call TRBJ2-1; D is ambiguous. CDR1 is LGHNA, CDR2 YNFKEQ, per germline. V was cut by 1 base and J by 5 bases, with 6 bases left in between. CDR3 length equals 13 residues.